The 4 T cell receptor beta chains given below trace back to one sample, sequenced in a study of shared T cell receptors in the human thymus. Profiled with immunoSEQ multiplex PCR; TCRdb holds only in-frame clones, not every one. The table records hundreds of thousands of clones, about 80% of them present only once. This same sample was also part of a study on human thymus T cells.

The sample comprised thymocytes. These receptors came from a boy under two years old with a congenital heart defect.

There are a few counts of this clone. This chain uses TRBV10-3 with TRBJ1-3; D is uncertain. The V end lost 0 bases, the J end lost 2 bases, and 20 bases lay between the germline ends. Germline V gene data show CDR1 as ENHRY and CDR2 as SYGVKD. The CDR3 totals 19 residues. Here the CDR3 DNA reads TGTGCCATCAGTGAGTCGTGTCCTAGCGGCTTTCCCCCTGGAAACACCATATATTTT. Its translation: CAISESCPSGFPPGNTIYF.

V usage is TRBV30 and J usage is TRBJ2-6; 12 nucleotides line up with TRBD1. CDR1 is GTSNPN, CDR2 SVGIG, per germline (reference sequence). This CDR3 has 17 residues. The V segment lost 3 bases and the J segment 0 bases; nucleotides outside the gene matches: 3. Here the CDR3 DNA reads TGTGCCTGGAGGGGGGGACAGGGGGCCTCTGGGGCCAACGTCCTGACTTTC. Its translation: CAWRGGQGASGANVLTF.

This chain uses TRBV15 with TRBJ2-3; 7 bases agree with TRBD2. CDR3 length equals 19 residues. Germline V lookup: CDR1 LNHNV, CDR2 YYDKDF (reference sequence). V shed 1 base and J 8 bases; nucleotides not matched to a gene: 21. The CDR3 nucleotides read TGTGCCACCAGCAGAGTCCGGACCTTTAATGGACTAGATGAGATTACGCAGTATTTT. Residues: CATSRVRTFNGLDEITQYF.

The rearrangement links TRBV4-3 to TRBJ2-2; TRBD1 matches at 7 bases. Germline V gene data show CDR1 as LGHNA and CDR2 as YSLEER. This CDR3 region has 16 residues. Trimming took 1 base from V and 4 from J; bases not matched to a gene: 6. This CDR3 reads CASSQAPGQPTGELFF. The CDR3 bases are TGCGCCAGCAGCCAAGCCCCGGGACAGCCCACCGGGGAGCTGTTTTTT.